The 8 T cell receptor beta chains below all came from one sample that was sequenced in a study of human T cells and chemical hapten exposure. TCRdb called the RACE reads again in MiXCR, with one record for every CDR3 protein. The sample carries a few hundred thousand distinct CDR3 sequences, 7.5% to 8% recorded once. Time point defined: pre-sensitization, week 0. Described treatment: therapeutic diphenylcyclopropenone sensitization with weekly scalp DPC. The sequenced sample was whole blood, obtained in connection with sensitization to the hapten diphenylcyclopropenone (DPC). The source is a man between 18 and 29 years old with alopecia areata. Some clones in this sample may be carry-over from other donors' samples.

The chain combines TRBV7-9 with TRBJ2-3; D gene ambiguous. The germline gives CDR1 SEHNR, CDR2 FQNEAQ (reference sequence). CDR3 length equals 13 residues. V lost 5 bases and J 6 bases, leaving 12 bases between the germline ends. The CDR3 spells CASSIIGPDTQYF. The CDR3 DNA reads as TGTGCCAGCAGCATAATAGGGCCCGATACGCAGTATTTT. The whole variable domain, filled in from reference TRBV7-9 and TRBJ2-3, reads DTGVSQNPRHKITKRGQNVTFRCDPISEHNRLYWYRQTLGQGPEFLTYFQNEAQLEKSRLLSDRFSAERPKGSFSTLEIQRTEQGDSAMYLCASSIIGPDTQYFGPGTRLTVL.

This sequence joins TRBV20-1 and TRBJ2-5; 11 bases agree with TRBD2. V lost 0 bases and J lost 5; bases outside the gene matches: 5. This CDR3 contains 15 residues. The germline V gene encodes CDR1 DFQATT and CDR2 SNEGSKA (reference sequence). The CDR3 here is CSARDSGGASETQYF. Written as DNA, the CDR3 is TGCAGTGCTAGAGATAGCGGGGGGGCCAGTGAGACCCAGTACTTC.

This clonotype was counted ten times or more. The CDR3 region has the DNA TGTGCCAGCAGCTCGCGGGTAACTAATTCACCCCTCCACTTT. This translates into CASSSRVTNSPLHF. V and J are TRBV7-9 and TRBJ1-6; D unclear. CDR1 is SEHNR, CDR2 FQNEAQ, per germline (reference sequence). The CDR3 contains 14 residues. The ends were cut back, 4 bases at V and 6 bases at J, with 10 bases in the middle.

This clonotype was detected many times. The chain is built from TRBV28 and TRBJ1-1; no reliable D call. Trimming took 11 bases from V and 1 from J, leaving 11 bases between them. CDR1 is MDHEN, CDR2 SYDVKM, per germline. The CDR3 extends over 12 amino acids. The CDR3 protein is CACGRRNTEAFF. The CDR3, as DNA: TGTGCCTGCGGAAGGAGGAACACTGAAGCTTTCTTT.

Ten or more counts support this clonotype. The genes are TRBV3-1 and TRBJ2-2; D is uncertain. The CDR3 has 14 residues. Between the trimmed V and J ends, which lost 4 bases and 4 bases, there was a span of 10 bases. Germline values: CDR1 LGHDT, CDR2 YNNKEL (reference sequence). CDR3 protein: CASSPNRPTGELFF. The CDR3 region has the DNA TGTGCCAGCAGCCCCAATCGGCCCACCGGGGAGCTGTTTTTT.

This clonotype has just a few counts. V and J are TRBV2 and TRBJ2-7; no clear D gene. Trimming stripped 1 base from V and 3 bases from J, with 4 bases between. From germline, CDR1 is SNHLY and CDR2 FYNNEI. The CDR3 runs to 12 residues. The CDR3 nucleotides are TGTGCCAGCAGTGAAGAGAACTACGAGCAGTACGTC. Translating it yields CASSEENYEQYV.

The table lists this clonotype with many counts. CDR3 bases: TGTGCCATGTCTCCGGGGGCTAGAGAGACCCAGTACTTC. Translating gives CAMSPGARETQYF. This chain joins TRBV10-3 and TRBJ2-5; possibly TRBD1 or TRBD2 for D (6 bases each). Germline values: CDR1 ENHRY, CDR2 SYGVKD. V was pared by 9 bases and J by 4 bases, with 15 bases between. The CDR3 extends over 13 amino acids.

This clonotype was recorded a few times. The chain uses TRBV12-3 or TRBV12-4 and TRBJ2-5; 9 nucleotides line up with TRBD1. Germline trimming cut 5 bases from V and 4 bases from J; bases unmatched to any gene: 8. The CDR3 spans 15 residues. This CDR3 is CASSPPGQGRETQYF. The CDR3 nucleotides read TGTGCCAGCAGTCCCCCGGGACAGGGACGAGAGACCCAGTACTTC.